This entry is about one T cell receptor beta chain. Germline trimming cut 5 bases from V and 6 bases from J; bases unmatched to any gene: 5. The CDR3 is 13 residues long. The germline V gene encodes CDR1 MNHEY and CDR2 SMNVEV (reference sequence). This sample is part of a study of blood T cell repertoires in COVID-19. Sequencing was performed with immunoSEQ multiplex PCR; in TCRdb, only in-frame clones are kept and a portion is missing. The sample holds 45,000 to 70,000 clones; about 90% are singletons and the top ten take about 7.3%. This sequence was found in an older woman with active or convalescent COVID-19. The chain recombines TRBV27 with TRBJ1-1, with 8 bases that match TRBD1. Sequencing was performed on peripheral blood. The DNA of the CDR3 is TGTGCCAGCAGTCTTCAGGGGGCACCTGAAGCTTTCTTT. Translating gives CASSLQGAPEAFF.